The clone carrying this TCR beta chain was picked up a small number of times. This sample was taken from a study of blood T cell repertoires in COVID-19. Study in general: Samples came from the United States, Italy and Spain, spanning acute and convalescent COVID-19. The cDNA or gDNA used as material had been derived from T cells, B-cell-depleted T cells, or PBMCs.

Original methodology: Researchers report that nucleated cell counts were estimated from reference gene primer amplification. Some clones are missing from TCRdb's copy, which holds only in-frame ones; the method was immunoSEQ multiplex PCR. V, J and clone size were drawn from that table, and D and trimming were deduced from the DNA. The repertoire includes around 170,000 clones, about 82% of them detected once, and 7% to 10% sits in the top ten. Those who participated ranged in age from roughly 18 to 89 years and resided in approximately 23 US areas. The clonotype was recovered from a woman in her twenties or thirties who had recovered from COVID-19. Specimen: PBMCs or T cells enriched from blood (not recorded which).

The CDR3 spells CASSLAGEVSEKLFF. In nucleotides, the CDR3 is TGCGCCAGCAGCTTGGCCGGGGAAGTGAGTGAAAAACTGTTTTTT. The V gene is TRBV5-1, the J gene TRBJ1-4, with unresolved D. The V and J ends lost 0 bases and 7 bases respectively, with 13 bases between them. Germline V CDR1 and CDR2: SGHRS, YFSETQ. The CDR3 extends over 15 amino acids.